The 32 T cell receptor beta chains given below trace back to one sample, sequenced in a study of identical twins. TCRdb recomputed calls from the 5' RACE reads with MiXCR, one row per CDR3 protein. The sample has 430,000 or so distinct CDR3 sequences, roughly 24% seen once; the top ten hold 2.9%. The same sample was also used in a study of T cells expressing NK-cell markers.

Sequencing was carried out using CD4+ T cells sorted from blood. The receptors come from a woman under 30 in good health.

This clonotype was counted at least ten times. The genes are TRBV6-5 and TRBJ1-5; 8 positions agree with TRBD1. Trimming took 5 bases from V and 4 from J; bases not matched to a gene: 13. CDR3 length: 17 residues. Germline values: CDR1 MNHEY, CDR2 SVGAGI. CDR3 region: CASSTDRGMFLNQPQHF. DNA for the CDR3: TGTGCCAGCAGTACTGACAGGGGTATGTTTTTGAATCAGCCCCAGCATTTT.

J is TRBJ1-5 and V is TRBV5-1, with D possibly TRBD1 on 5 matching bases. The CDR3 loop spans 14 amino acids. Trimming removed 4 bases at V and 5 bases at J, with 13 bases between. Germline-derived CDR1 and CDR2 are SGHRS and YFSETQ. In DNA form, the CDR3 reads TGCGCCAGCAGCGCGCACGGGGGGGATCAGCCCCAGCATTTT. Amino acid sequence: CASSAHGGDQPQHF. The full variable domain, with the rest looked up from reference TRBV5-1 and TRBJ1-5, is KAGVTQTPRYLIKTRGQQVTLSCSPISGHRSVSWYQQTPGQGLQFLFEYFSETQRNKGNFPGRFSGRQFSNSRSEMNVSTLELGDSALYLCASSAHGGDQPQHFGDGTRLSIL.

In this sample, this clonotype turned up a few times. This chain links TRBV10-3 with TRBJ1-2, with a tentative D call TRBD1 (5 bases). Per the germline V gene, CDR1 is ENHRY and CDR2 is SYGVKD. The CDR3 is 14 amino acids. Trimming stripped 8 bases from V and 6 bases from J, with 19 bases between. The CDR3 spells CAISQAGPRDGYTF. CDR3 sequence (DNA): TGTGCCATCTCCCAGGCAGGCCCCAGGGATGGCTACACCTTC.

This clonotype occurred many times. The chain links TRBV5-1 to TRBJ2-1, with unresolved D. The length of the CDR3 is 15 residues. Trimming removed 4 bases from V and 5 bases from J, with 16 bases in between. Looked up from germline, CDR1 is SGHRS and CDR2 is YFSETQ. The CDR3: CASSPEETLNNEQFF. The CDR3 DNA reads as TGCGCCAGCAGCCCTGAGGAGACTCTAAACAATGAGCAGTTCTTC.

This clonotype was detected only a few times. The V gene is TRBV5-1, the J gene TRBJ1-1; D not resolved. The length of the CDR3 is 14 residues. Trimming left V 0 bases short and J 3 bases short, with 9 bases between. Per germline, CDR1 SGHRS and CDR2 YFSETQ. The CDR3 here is CASSLALGYTEAFF. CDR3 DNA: TGCGCCAGCAGCTTGGCCCTGGGGTACACTGAAGCTTTCTTT.

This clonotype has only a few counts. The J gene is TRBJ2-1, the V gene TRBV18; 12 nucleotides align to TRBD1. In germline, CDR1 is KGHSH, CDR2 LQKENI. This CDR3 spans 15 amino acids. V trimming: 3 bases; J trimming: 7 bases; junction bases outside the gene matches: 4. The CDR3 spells CASSPGQGAWNEQFF. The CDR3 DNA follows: TGTGCCAGCTCACCGGGACAGGGGGCTTGGAATGAGCAGTTCTTC.

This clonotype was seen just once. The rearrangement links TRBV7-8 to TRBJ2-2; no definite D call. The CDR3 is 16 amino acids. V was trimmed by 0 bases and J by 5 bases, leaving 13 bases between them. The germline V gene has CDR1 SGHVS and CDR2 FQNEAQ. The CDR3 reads CASSLAVIQTTGELFF. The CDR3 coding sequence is TGTGCCAGCAGCTTAGCAGTGATCCAAACAACCGGGGAGCTGTTTTTT.

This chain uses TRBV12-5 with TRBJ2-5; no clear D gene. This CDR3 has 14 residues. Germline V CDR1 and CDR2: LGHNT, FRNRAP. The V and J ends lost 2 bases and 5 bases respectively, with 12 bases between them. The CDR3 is CASGLTLRPETQYF. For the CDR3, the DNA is TGTGCTAGTGGTTTGACCCTAAGGCCCGAGACCCAGTACTTC.

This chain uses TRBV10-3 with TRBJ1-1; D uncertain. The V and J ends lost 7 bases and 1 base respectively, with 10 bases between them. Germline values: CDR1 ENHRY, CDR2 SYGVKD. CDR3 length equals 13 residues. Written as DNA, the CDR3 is TGTGCCATCAATCACAACGAGAACACTGAAGCTTTCTTT. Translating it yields CAINHNENTEAFF.

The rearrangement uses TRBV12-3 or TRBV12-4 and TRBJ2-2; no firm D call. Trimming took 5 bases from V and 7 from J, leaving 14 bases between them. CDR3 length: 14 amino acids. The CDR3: CASSLKNGFGELFF. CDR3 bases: TGTGCCAGCAGTCTCAAGAATGGGTTCGGGGAGCTGTTTTTT.

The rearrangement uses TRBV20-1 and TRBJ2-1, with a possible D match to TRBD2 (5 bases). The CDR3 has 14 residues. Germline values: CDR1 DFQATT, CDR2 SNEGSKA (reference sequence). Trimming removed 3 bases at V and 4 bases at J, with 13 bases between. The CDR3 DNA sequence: TGCAGTGCTAGGGAAATAGCGTCGTACAATGAGCAGTTCTTC. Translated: CSAREIASYNEQFF.

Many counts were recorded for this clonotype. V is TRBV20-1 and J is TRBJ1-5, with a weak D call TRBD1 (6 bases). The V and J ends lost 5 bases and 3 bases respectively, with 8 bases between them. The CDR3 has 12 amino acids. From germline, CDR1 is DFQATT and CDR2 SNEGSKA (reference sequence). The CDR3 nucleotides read TGCAGTGCTGGACAGTCCAATCAGCCCCAGCATTTT. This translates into CSAGQSNQPQHF.

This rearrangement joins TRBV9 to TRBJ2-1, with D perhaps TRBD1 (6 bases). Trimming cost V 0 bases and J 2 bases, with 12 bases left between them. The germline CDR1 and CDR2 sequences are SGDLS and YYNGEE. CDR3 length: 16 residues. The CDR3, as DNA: TGTGCCAGCAGCGTAGAAGGGGGAAGTACCTACAATGAGCAGTTCTTC. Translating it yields CASSVEGGSTYNEQFF.

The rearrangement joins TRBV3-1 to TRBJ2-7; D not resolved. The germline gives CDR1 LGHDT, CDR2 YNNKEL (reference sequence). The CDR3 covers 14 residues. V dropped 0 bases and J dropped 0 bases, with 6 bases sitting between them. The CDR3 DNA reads TGTGCCAGCAGCCAAGACCCTCGCTCCTACGAGCAGTACTTC. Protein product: CASSQDPRSYEQYF.

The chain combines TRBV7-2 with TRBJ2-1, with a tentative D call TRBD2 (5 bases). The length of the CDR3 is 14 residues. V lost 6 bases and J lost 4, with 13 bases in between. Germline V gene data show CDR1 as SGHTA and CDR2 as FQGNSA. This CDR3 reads CASRFRTSYNEQFF. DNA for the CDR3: TGTGCCAGCAGGTTCCGGACTTCTTACAATGAGCAGTTCTTC.

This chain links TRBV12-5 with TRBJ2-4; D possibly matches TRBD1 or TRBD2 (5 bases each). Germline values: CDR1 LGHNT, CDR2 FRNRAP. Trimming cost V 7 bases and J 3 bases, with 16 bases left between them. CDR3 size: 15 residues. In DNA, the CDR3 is TGTGCTAGTGCCCTGCCCGGGGCAGGCAAAAACATTCAGTACTTC. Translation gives CASALPGAGKNIQYF.

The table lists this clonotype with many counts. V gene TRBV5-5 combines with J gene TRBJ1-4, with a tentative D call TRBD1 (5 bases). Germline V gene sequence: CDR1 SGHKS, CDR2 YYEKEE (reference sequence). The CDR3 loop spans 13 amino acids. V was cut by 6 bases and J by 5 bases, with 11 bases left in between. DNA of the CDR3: TGTGCCAGCACCGGGACCGTGAATGAAAAACTGTTTTTT. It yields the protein CASTGTVNEKLFF.

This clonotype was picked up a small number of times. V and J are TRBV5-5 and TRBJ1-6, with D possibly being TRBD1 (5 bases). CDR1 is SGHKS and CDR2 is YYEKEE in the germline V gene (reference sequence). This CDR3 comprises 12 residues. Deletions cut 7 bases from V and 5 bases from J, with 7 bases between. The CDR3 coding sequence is TGTGCCAGCGGGGGAAATAATTCACCCCTCCACTTT. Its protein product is CASGGNNSPLHF.

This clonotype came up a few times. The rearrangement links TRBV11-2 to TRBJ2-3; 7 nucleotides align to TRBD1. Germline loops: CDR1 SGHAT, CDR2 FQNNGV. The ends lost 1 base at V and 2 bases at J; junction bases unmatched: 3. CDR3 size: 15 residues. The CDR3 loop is CASSLGDRATDTQYF. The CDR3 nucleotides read TGTGCCAGCAGCTTAGGCGACAGGGCCACAGATACGCAGTATTTT.

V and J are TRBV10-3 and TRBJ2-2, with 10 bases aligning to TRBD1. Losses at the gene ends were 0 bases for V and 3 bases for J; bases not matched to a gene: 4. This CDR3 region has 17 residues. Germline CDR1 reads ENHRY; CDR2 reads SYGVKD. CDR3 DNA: TGTGCCATCAGTGAGTCTCTAGGGACAGGGGACACCGGGGAGCTGTTTTTT. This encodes CAISESLGTGDTGELFF.

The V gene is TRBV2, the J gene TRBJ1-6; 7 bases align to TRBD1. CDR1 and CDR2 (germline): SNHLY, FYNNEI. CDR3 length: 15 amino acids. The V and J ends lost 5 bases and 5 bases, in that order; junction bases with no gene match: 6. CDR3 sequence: CASSNQGEDNSPLHF. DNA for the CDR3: TGTGCCAGCAGTAATCAGGGGGAGGATAATTCACCCCTCCACTTT.

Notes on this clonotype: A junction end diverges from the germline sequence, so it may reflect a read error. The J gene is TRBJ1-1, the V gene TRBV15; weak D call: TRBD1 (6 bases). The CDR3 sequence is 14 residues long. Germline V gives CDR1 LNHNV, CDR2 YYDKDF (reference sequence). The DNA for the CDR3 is TGTGCCACCAGAAGAGAGTTGGGGGGCTCTGAAGCTTTCTTT. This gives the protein CATRRELGGSEAFF.

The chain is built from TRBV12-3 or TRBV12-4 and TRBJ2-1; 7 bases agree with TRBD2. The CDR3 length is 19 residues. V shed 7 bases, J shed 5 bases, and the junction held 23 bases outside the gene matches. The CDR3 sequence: CASTTLALASQWLDNEQFF. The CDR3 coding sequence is TGTGCCAGCACCACGCTGGCACTAGCGAGTCAGTGGCTAGACAATGAGCAGTTCTTC.

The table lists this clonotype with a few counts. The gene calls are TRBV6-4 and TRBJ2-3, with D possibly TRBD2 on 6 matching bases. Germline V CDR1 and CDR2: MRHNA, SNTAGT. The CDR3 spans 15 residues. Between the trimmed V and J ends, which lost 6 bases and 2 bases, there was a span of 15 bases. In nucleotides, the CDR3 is TGTGCCAGCAGCCCCGGCGGGGTAGTCACAGATACGCAGTATTTT. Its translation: CASSPGGVVTDTQYF.

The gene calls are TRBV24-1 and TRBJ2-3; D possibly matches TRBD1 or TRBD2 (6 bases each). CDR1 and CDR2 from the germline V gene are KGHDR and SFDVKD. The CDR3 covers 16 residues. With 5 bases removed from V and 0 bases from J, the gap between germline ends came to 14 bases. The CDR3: CATSGGPGASTDTQYF. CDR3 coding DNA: TGTGCCACCAGTGGTGGTCCGGGGGCCAGCACAGATACGCAGTATTTT.

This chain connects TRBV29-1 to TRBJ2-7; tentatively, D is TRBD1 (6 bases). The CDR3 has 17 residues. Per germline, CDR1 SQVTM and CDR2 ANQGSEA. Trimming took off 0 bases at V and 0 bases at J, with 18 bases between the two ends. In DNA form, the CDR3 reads TGCAGCGTTGAAGAAAGACACTACGGACAGCACTCCTACGAGCAGTACTTC. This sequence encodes CSVEERHYGQHSYEQYF.

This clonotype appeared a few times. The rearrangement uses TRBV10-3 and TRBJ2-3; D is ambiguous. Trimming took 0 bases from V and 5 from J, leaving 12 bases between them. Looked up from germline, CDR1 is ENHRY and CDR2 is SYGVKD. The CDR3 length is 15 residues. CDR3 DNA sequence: TGTGCCATCAGTGAGTCAGAGGTTAGGAAAGATACGCAGTATTTT. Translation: CAISESEVRKDTQYF.

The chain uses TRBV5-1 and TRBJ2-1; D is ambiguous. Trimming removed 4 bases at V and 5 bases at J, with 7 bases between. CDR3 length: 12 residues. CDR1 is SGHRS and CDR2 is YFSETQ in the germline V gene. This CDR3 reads CASSAGDNEQFF. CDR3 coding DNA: TGCGCCAGCAGCGCTGGGGACAATGAGCAGTTCTTC. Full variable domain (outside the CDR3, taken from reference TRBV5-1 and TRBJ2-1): KAGVTQTPRYLIKTRGQQVTLSCSPISGHRSVSWYQQTPGQGLQFLFEYFSETQRNKGNFPGRFSGRQFSNSRSEMNVSTLELGDSALYLCASSAGDNEQFFGPGTRLTVL.

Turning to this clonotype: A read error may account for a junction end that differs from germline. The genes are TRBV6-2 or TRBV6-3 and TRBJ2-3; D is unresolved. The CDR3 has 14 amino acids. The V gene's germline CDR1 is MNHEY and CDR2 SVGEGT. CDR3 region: CASSFTDVTDTRYF. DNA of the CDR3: TGTGCCAGCAGTTTCACGGACGTAACAGATACGCGGTATTTT.

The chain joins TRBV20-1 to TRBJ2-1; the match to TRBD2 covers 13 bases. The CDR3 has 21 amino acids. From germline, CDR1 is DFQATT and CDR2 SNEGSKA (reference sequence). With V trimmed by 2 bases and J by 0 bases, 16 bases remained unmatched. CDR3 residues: CSARIDPGTSGMGSSYNEQFF. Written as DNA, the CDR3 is TGCAGTGCTAGAATCGATCCCGGGACTAGCGGGATGGGGAGCTCCTACAATGAGCAGTTCTTC.

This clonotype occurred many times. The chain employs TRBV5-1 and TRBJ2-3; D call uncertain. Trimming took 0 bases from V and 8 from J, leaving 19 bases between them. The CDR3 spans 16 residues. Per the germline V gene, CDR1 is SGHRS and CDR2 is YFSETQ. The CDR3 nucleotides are TGCGCCAGCAGCTTGGTGGTGGGAATTGGGTCTGGTACGCAGTATTTT. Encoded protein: CASSLVVGIGSGTQYF.

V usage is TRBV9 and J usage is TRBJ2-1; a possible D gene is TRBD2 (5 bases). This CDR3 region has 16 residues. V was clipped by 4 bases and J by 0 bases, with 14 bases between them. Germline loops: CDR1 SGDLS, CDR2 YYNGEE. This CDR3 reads CASSLGLMSSYNEQFF. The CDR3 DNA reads TGTGCCAGCAGCCTCGGACTGATGAGCTCCTACAATGAGCAGTTCTTC.